Below, 18 T cell receptor beta chains from the same sample are listed, as sequenced in a study of shared clonotypes between healthy human individuals. Sequencing used immunoSEQ multiplex PCR; TCRdb keeps in-frame clones, though not all of them. The sample consists of some 2,000,000 clones, almost 96% of them appearing once. Sequencing was performed on naive CD4+ T cells sorted from blood. Subset indicated: CD45RA+ positively selected. These receptors all come from a man between 18 and 29 years old in good health.

This chain joins TRBV6-1 and TRBJ2-1; 7 nucleotides align to TRBD2. Trimming removed 8 bases from V and 3 bases from J; junction bases left unmatched: 4. The CDR3 totals 13 residues. Germline CDR1 MNHNS, CDR2 SASEGT. CDR3 in amino acids: CASASGHYNEQFF. The DNA of the CDR3 is TGTGCCAGCGCTAGCGGCCACTACAATGAGCAGTTCTTC.

The chain links TRBV11-2 to TRBJ1-2, with a tentative D call TRBD1 (6 bases). This CDR3 is built from 17 residues. Per the germline V gene, CDR1 is SGHAT and CDR2 is FQNNGV. V lost 5 bases and J lost 3, with 22 bases in between. CDR3 amino acids: CASSLLRFRGADYGYTF. The CDR3 nucleotides are TGTGCCAGCAGCCTTCTTCGTTTTCGGGGGGCTGACTATGGCTACACCTTC.

The gene calls are TRBV14 and TRBJ2-7, with unresolved D. The CDR3 spans 14 residues. Germline V lookup: CDR1 SGHDN, CDR2 FVKESK. The V gene lost 1 base and the J gene lost 6 bases, with 13 bases spanning the gap. This chain's CDR3 is CASSQGYLVVEQYF. For the CDR3, the DNA is TGTGCCAGCAGCCAAGGGTACCTCGTTGTCGAGCAGTACTTC.

This clone was counted once. The rearrangement uses TRBV6-6 and TRBJ1-1; possibly TRBD1 for D (5 bases). V was cut by 7 bases and J by 6 bases, with 12 bases left in between. Germline V gene lookup returns CDR1 MNHNY and CDR2 SVGAGI (reference sequence). The CDR3 is 12 amino acids. DNA for the CDR3: TGTGCCAGCATGACCAGGGATCCTGAAGCTTTCTTT. This codes for CASMTRDPEAFF.

The rearrangement joins TRBV27 to TRBJ2-1; D gene uncertain. Germline V lookup: CDR1 MNHEY, CDR2 SMNVEV (reference sequence). Trimming took off 5 bases at V and 3 bases at J, with 14 bases between the two ends. CDR3 size: 15 residues. CDR3 residues: CASSPATRVYNEQFF. The CDR3 nucleotides read TGTGCCAGCAGTCCAGCGACACGAGTCTACAATGAGCAGTTCTTC.

CDR3 in DNA: TGCGCCAGCAGCTTGGCGACAGGGGGCGTAAAGACCCAGTACTTC. This codes for CASSLATGGVKTQYF. The chain combines TRBV5-1 with TRBJ2-5, with 10 bases that match TRBD1. The CDR3 sequence is 15 residues long. J lost 6 bases, V lost 0 bases, and 5 bases had no gene match. Germline V lookup: CDR1 SGHRS, CDR2 YFSETQ.

This chain connects TRBV28 to TRBJ1-2; tentative D call: TRBD1 (5 bases). The CDR3 runs 15 residues. V shed 7 bases and J shed 0 bases, with 15 bases lying between them. The germline gives CDR1 MDHEN, CDR2 SYDVKM. CDR3 sequence: CASNLEGLANYGYTF. The DNA for the CDR3 is TGTGCCAGCAATTTGGAGGGGTTAGCTAACTATGGCTACACCTTC.

This chain links TRBV25-1 with TRBJ1-2; 8 bases line up with TRBD1. Germline lookup yields CDR1 MGHDK and CDR2 SYGVNS. The CDR3 covers 16 residues. The V gene end was trimmed by 1 base and the J gene end by 8 bases; junction bases not matched to a gene: 12. Written as DNA, the CDR3 is TGTGCCAGCAGTGAATTTTTTCGGGGAGGGACAGGAGGCTACACCTTC. Translated, it gives CASSEFFRGGTGGYTF.

This chain links TRBV20-1 with TRBJ2-7, with TRBD2 as a possible D gene (5 bases). This CDR3 is built from 11 residues. Germline V lookup: CDR1 DFQATT, CDR2 SNEGSKA (reference sequence). V lost 7 bases and J lost 3, with 10 bases in between. The CDR3 region has the DNA TGCAGTGTCCAGCGGAACTACGAGCAGTACTTC. Translating it yields CSVQRNYEQYF.

The rearrangement uses TRBV6-6 and TRBJ2-7; D uncertain. This CDR3 region has 15 residues. The V gene lost 6 bases and the J gene lost 0 bases, with 15 bases spanning the gap. Germline loops: CDR1 MNHNY, CDR2 SVGAGI (reference sequence). The DNA for the CDR3 is TGTGCCAGCAGCCGTTCATACGCGAGCTCCTACGAGCAGTACTTC. Protein: CASSRSYASSYEQYF.

This rearrangement joins TRBV10-3 to TRBJ1-2; TRBD1 matches at 9 bases. CDR3 length equals 15 residues. The germline V gene has CDR1 ENHRY and CDR2 SYGVKD. The V gene end was trimmed by 3 bases and the J gene end by 4 bases; junction bases not matched to a gene: 6. CDR3 residues: CAISETGQGGYGYTF. The CDR3 DNA reads as TGTGCCATCAGTGAAACGGGACAGGGAGGCTATGGCTACACCTTC.

V and J are TRBV6-6 and TRBJ2-1, with 8 bases fitting TRBD1. J gave up 2 bases and V 2 bases, and 2 bases lay outside the gene matches. Germline CDR1 MNHNY, CDR2 SVGAGI (reference sequence). The length of the CDR3 is 15 residues. The CDR3 bases are TGTGCCAGCAGTTACCAGACAGGGGCCTACAATGAGCAGTTCTTC. Protein product: CASSYQTGAYNEQFF.

This clone has just one count. The chain carries TRBV9 and TRBJ1-1; D may be TRBD1 (6 bases). The V end was cut by 0 bases, the J end by 0 bases, with 15 bases between. From germline, CDR1 is SGDLS and CDR2 YYNGEE. The CDR3 extends over 17 amino acids. The DNA for the CDR3 is TGTGCCAGCAGCGTAGTCAGGGACAAACTCATGAACACTGAAGCTTTCTTT. This encodes CASSVVRDKLMNTEAFF.

This chain connects TRBV19 to TRBJ1-6; no clear D. V was pared by 3 bases and J by 10 bases, with 10 bases between. This CDR3 contains 13 residues. Germline V gene lookup returns CDR1 LNHDA and CDR2 SQIVND (reference sequence). CDR3 protein: CASSMDRQSPLHF. CDR3 nucleotides: TGTGCCAGTAGTATGGACCGTCAGTCACCCCTCCACTTT.

This chain connects TRBV5-1 to TRBJ2-6, with a tentative D call TRBD2 (6 bases). The CDR3 runs to 22 residues. The V end lost 4 bases, the J end lost 0 bases, and 29 bases lay between the germline ends. Germline CDR1 is SGHRS and CDR2 is YFSETQ. CDR3 region: CASSPVGFIFGTGDSGANVLTF. The DNA of the CDR3 is TGCGCCAGCAGCCCGGTAGGTTTTATCTTCGGCACGGGAGACTCTGGGGCCAACGTCCTGACTTTC.

This chain connects TRBV7-9 to TRBJ1-4; D ambiguous. The V and J ends lost 5 bases and 5 bases respectively, with 15 bases between them. The CDR3 spans 15 residues. The germline V gene has CDR1 SEHNR and CDR2 FQNEAQ (reference sequence). The CDR3: CASSDRPGLNEKLFF. As DNA, the CDR3 is TGTGCCAGCAGCGACCGTCCGGGCCTCAATGAAAAACTGTTTTTT.

The CDR3 region has the DNA TGTGCCAGCAGCGCTGGGGGGACTAGCGGGGTGAGTTATACGCAGTATTTT. This sequence encodes CASSAGGTSGVSYTQYF. This rearrangement joins TRBV9 to TRBJ2-3; 13 bases agree with TRBD2. CDR1 SGDLS and CDR2 YYNGEE come from the germline V gene. Losses at the gene ends were 3 bases for V and 7 bases for J; bases not matched to a gene: 11. The CDR3 runs 17 residues. The variable domain in full, completed from reference TRBV9 and TRBJ2-3, reads DSGVTQTPKHLITATGQRVTLRCSPRSGDLSVYWYQQSLDQGLQFLIQYYNGEERAKGNILERFSAQQFPDLHSELNLSSLELGDSALYFCASSAGGTSGVSYTQYFGPGTRLTVL.

The rearrangement uses TRBV30 and TRBJ2-5; unclear D gene. Germline CDR1 reads GTSNPN; CDR2 reads SVGIG (reference sequence). V lost 3 bases and J 3 bases, leaving 11 bases between the germline ends. The CDR3 loop spans 13 amino acids. CDR3 coding DNA: TGTGCCTGGAGAGGCAGGACCAAAGAGACCCAGTACTTC. Translating gives CAWRGRTKETQYF.